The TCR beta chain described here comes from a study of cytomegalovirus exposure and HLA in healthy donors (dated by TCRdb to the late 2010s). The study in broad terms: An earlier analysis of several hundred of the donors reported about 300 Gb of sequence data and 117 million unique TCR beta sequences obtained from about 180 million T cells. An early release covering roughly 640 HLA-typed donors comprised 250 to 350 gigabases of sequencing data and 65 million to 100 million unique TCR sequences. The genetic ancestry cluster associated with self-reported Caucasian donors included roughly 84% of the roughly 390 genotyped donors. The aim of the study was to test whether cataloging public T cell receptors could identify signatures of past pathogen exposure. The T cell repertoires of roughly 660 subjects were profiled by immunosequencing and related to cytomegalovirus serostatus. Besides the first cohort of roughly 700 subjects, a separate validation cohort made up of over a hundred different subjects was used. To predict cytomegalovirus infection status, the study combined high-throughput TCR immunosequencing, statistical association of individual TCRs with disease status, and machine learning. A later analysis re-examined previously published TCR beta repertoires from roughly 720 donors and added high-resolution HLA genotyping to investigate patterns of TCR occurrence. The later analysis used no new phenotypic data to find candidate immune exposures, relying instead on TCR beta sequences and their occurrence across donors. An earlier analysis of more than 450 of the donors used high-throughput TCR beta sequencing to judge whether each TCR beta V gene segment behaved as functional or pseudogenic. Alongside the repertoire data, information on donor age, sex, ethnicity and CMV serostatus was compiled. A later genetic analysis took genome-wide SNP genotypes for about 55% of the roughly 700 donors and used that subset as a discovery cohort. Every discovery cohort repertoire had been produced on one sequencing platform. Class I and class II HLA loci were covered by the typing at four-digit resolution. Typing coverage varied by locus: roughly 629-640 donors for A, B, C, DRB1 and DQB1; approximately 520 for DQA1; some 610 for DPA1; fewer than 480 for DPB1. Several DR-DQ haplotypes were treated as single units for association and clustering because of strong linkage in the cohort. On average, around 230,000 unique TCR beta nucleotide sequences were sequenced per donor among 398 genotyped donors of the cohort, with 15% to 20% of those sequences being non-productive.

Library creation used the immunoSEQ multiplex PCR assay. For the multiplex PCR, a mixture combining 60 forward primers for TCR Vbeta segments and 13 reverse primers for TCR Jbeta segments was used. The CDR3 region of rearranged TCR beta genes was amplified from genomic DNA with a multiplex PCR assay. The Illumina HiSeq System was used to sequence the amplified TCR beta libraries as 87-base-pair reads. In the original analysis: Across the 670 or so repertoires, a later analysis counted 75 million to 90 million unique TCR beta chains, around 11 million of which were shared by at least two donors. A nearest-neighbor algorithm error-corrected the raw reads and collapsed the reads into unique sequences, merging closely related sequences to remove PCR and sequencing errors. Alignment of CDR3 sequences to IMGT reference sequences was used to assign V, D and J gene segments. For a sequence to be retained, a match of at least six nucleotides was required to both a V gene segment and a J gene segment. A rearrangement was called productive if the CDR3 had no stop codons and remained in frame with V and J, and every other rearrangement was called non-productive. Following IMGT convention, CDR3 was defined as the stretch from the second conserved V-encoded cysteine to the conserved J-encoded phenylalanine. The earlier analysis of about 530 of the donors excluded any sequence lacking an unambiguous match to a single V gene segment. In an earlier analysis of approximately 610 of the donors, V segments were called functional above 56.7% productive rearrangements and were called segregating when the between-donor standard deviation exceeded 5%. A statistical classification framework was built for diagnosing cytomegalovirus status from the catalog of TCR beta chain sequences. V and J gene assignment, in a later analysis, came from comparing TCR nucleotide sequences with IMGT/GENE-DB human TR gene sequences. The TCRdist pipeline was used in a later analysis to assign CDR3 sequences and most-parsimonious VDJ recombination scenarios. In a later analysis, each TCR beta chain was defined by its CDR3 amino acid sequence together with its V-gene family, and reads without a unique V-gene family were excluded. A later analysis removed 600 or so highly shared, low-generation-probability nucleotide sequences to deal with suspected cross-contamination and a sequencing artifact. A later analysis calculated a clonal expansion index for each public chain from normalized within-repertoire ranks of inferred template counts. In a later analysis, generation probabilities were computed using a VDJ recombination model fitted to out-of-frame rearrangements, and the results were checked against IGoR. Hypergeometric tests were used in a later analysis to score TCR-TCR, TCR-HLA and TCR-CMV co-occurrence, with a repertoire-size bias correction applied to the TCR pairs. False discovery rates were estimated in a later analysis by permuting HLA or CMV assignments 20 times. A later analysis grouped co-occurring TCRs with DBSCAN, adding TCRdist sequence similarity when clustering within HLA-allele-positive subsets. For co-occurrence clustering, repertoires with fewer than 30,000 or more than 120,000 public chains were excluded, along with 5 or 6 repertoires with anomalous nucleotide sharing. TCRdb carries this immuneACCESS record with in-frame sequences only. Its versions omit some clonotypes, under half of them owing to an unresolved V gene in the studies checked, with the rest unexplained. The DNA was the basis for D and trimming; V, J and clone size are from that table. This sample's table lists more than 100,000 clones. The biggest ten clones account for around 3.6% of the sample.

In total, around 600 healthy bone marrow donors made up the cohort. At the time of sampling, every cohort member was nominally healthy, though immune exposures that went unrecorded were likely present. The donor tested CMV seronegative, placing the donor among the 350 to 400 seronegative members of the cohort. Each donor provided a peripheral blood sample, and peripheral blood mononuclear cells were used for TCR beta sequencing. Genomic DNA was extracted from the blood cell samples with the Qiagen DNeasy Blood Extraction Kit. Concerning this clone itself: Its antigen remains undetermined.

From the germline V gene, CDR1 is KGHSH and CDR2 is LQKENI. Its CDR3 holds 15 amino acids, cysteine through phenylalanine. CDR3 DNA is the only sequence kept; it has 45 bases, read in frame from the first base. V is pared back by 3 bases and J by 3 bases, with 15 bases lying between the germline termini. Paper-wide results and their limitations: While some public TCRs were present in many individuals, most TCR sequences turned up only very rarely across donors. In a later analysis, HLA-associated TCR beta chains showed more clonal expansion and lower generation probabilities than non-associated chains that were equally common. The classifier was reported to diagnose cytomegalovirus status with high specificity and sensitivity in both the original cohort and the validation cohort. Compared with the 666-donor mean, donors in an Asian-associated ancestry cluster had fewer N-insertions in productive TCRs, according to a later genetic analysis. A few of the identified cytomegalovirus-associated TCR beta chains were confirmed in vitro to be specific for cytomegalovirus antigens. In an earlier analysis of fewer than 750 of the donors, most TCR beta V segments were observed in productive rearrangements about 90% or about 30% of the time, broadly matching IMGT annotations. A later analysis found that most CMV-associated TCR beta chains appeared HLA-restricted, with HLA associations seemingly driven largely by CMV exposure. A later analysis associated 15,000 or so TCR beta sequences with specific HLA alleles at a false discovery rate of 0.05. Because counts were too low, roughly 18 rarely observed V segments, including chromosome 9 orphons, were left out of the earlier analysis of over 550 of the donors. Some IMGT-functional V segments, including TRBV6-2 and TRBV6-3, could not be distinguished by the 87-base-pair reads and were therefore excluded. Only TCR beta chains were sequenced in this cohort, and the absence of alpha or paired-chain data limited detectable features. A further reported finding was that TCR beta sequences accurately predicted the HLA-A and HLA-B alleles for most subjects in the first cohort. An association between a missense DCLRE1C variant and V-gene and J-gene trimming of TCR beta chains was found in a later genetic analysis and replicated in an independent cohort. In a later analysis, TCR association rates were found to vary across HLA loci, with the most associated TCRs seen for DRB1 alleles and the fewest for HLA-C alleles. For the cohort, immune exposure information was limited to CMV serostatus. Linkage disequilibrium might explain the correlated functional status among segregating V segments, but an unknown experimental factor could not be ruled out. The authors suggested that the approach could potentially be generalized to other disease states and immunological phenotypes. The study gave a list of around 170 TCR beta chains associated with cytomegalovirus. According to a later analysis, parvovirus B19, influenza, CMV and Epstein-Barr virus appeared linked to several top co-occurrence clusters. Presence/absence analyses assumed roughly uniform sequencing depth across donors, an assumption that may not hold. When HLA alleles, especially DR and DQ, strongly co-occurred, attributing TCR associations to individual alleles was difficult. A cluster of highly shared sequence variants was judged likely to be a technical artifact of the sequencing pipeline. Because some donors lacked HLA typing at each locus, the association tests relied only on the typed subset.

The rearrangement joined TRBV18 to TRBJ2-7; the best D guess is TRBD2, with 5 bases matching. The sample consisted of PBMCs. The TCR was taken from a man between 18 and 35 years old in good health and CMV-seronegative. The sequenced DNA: TGTGCCAGCTCACCTACCCGGGATGCGGACTACGAGCAGTACTTC. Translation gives CASSPTRDADYEQYF.